Following are 23 T cell receptor beta chains from one sample sequenced in a study of T cell responses to AZD1222 COVID-19 vaccine. Clones were read by immunoSEQ multiplex PCR, and TCRdb kept only the in-frame ones, dropping some. The sample shows about 120,000 clones, about 93% of them seen only once. The starting material was peripheral blood, obtained 28 days after the second AZD1222 dose. The receptors derive from an adult who received the AZD1222 COVID-19 vaccine.

The J gene is TRBJ1-1, the V gene TRBV9; D is perhaps TRBD1 (5 bases). Trimming removed 2 bases at V and 4 bases at J, with 18 bases between. Germline V gene lookup returns CDR1 SGDLS and CDR2 YYNGEE. The CDR3 spans 16 residues. This CDR3 is CASSVSSEVGVTEAFF. CDR3 DNA: TGTGCCAGCAGCGTCTCCTCGGAAGTGGGGGTCACTGAAGCTTTCTTT.

The rearrangement joins TRBV7-8 to TRBJ1-5, with unresolved D. Looked up from germline, CDR1 is SGHVS and CDR2 is FQNEAQ. This CDR3 is 15 amino acids long. Trimming removed 5 bases at V and 1 base at J, with 12 bases between. CDR3 residues: CASSLDGVSNQPQHF. The CDR3 coding sequence is TGTGCCAGCAGCCTGGACGGCGTAAGCAATCAGCCCCAGCATTTT.

The V gene is TRBV19, the J gene TRBJ2-5, with 8 bases lining up with TRBD2. There are 16 residues in the CDR3. Unmatched junction bases numbered 6, after V lost 3 bases and J lost 0 bases. Germline loops: CDR1 LNHDA, CDR2 SQIVND (reference sequence). CDR3: CASSIRTSWYQETQYF. The CDR3 bases are TGTGCCAGTAGTATTAGGACTAGCTGGTACCAAGAGACCCAGTACTTC.

This rearrangement joins TRBV27 to TRBJ2-6, with D unresolved. The CDR3 extends over 13 amino acids. CDR1 and CDR2 from the germline V gene are MNHEY and SMNVEV (reference sequence). V was pared by 3 bases and J by 0 bases, with 0 bases between. The CDR3 spells CASSFSGANVLTF. The DNA for the CDR3 is TGTGCCAGCAGTTTCTCTGGGGCCAACGTCCTGACTTTC. Full variable domain (outside the CDR3, taken from reference TRBV27 and TRBJ2-6): EAQVTQNPRYLITVTGKKLTVTCSQNMNHEYMSWYRQDPGLGLRQIYYSMNVEVTDKGDVPEGYKVSRKEKRNFPLILESPSPNQTSLYFCASSFSGANVLTFGAGSRLTVL.

V usage is TRBV7-2 and J usage is TRBJ2-7, with TRBD1 matching 11 bases. Trimming removed 3 bases from V and 3 bases from J; junction bases left unmatched: 7. The CDR3 runs to 16 residues. The V gene's germline CDR1 is SGHTA and CDR2 FQGNSA. Written as DNA, the CDR3 is TGTGCCAGCAGCTTTCGAACCGGGACAGGGGGCTACGAGCAGTACTTC. It encodes CASSFRTGTGGYEQYF.

V and J are TRBV24-1 and TRBJ1-5; 7 nucleotides match TRBD1. Unmatched junction bases numbered 17, after V lost 3 bases and J lost 4 bases. The CDR3 is 19 residues long. CDR1 is KGHDR, CDR2 SFDVKD, per germline. The CDR3 DNA follows: TGTGCCACCAGTGATCCCAAGACAGGGACTACTCGGGGGAATCAGCCCCAGCATTTT. Protein product: CATSDPKTGTTRGNQPQHF.

J is TRBJ1-5 and V is TRBV30; D is ambiguous. Germline values: CDR1 GTSNPN, CDR2 SVGIG (reference sequence). Trimming stripped 0 bases from V and 3 bases from J, with 9 bases between. The CDR3 length is 14 residues. As DNA, the CDR3 is TGTGCCTGGAGTGTCCTGGACTACAATCAGCCCCAGCATTTT. This codes for CAWSVLDYNQPQHF.

This chain joins TRBV7-9 and TRBJ2-4; maybe TRBD2 (5 bases). The germline V gene encodes CDR1 SEHNR and CDR2 FQNEAQ (reference sequence). Trimming removed 4 bases at V and 12 bases at J, with 19 bases between. The CDR3 runs to 14 residues. CDR3 nucleotides: TGTGCCAGCAGCTCATACCCCCCTGGAGAGGGTCAGTACTTC. Translated: CASSSYPPGEGQYF.

The chain employs TRBV7-9 and TRBJ1-6; D remains ambiguous. CDR3 length: 17 residues. V was trimmed by 1 base and J by 0 bases, leaving 10 bases between them. The germline CDR1 and CDR2 sequences are SEHNR and FQNEAQ (reference sequence). CDR3 region: CASSLGPVLSYNSPLHF. DNA of the CDR3: TGTGCCAGCAGCTTAGGTCCAGTCCTCTCCTATAATTCACCCCTCCACTTT.

The chain links TRBV4-2 to TRBJ2-7, with 8 bases matching TRBD1. Per germline, CDR1 LGHNA and CDR2 YNFKEQ. This CDR3 contains 16 residues. The junction had 12 bases not matched to a gene; V was cut back by 2 bases and J by 6 bases. The CDR3 is CASSQPWGRGRVEQYF. CDR3 nucleotides: TGTGCCAGCAGCCAACCCTGGGGCAGGGGGCGGGTCGAGCAGTACTTC.

This rearrangement joins TRBV7-2 to TRBJ2-5; D possibly matches TRBD1 or TRBD2 (6 bases each). Trimming removed 1 base from V and 5 bases from J, with 17 bases in between. This CDR3 comprises 16 residues. Germline values: CDR1 SGHTA, CDR2 FQGNSA. CDR3 sequence reads: CASSLGRGQGLETQYF. As DNA, the CDR3 is TGTGCCAGCAGCTTAGGGCGGGGTCAGGGGCTGGAGACCCAGTACTTC.

This clone occurred once. The gene calls are TRBV7-9 and TRBJ2-1; 9 nucleotides align to TRBD2. This CDR3 has 16 amino acids. V was pared by 3 bases and J by 8 bases, with 11 bases of the junction left unmatched. The germline CDR1 and CDR2 sequences are SEHNR and FQNEAQ (reference sequence). This CDR3 is CASSFLAGDDGDEQFF. The CDR3, as DNA: TGTGCCAGCAGCTTCTTAGCGGGAGATGATGGGGATGAGCAGTTCTTC.

The rearrangement links TRBV12-3 or TRBV12-4 to TRBJ2-7; D ambiguous. Trimming stripped 6 bases from V and 3 bases from J, with 12 bases between. This CDR3 region has 13 residues. CDR3: CASSPALSYEQYF. The CDR3 bases are TGTGCCAGCAGCCCGGCACTAAGCTACGAGCAGTACTTC.

The chain recombines TRBV6-5 with TRBJ2-7, with 7 bases lining up with TRBD2. The CDR3 length is 14 residues. Looked up from germline, CDR1 is MNHEY and CDR2 is SVGAGI. Losses at the gene ends were 8 bases for V and 4 bases for J; bases not matched to a gene: 11. CDR3 DNA: TGTGCCAGCCAACCGGGGGAGGGTTTATACGAGCAGTACTTC. Its translation: CASQPGEGLYEQYF.

The V and J genes are TRBV4-3 and TRBJ1-6; D is ambiguous. V was shortened by 0 bases and J by 8 bases, with 14 bases between the two germline ends. The CDR3 has 16 residues. Germline V gene sequence: CDR1 LGHNA, CDR2 YSLEER. The CDR3, as DNA: TGCGCCAGCAGCCAAGATCTAGGGCAGCCTTATTCACCCCTCCACTTT. Amino acid sequence: CASSQDLGQPYSPLHF.

The chain couples TRBV6-5 to TRBJ2-5; D is unresolved. Germline V gene lookup returns CDR1 MNHEY and CDR2 SVGAGI. CDR3 length equals 16 residues. V lost 4 bases, J lost 4 bases, and 19 bases lay in between. The CDR3 nucleotides are TGTGCCAGCAGTTGGTACGCTAGTGGTATCGCAGAGACCCAGTACTTC. Translated, it gives CASSWYASGIAETQYF.

The V gene is TRBV9, the J gene TRBJ1-5, with D possibly TRBD1 on 6 matching bases. The germline CDR1 and CDR2 sequences are SGDLS and YYNGEE. Trimming removed 3 bases from V and 0 bases from J, with 19 bases in between. This CDR3 region has 18 residues. This CDR3 is CASSGRQAGRHSNQPQHF. In nucleotides, the CDR3 is TGTGCCAGCAGCGGACGACAGGCAGGCCGTCATAGCAATCAGCCCCAGCATTTT. Full variable domain (rest looked up from reference TRBV9 and TRBJ1-5): DSGVTQTPKHLITATGQRVTLRCSPRSGDLSVYWYQQSLDQGLQFLIQYYNGEERAKGNILERFSAQQFPDLHSELNLSSLELGDSALYFCASSGRQAGRHSNQPQHFGDGTRLSIL.

This chain connects TRBV6-5 to TRBJ2-2; 9 bases align to TRBD1. The CDR3 runs to 15 residues. Germline V lookup: CDR1 MNHEY, CDR2 SVGAGI. The V gene end was trimmed by 6 bases and the J gene end by 6 bases; junction bases not matched to a gene: 8. In DNA form, the CDR3 reads TGTGCCAGCAGCTGGACAGGGGCCGCGTCCGGGGAGCTGTTTTTT. It encodes CASSWTGAASGELFF.

The V gene is TRBV10-3, the J gene TRBJ1-2; D unclear. The CDR3 covers 12 residues. CDR1 is ENHRY, CDR2 SYGVKD, per germline. Trimming cost V 2 bases and J 4 bases, with 5 bases left between them. CDR3 residues: CAISEGLYGYTF. Written as DNA, the CDR3 is TGTGCCATCAGTGAGGGCCTCTATGGCTACACCTTC.

This clone appeared a single time. The chain is built from TRBV3-1 (or the pseudogene TRBV3-2) and TRBJ2-5; TRBD2 aligns across 12 bases. The CDR3 contains 15 residues. The germline CDR1 and CDR2 sequences are LGHDT and YNNKEL (reference sequence). The junction had 3 bases not matched to a gene; V was cut back by 1 base and J by 6 bases. The DNA of the CDR3 is TGTGCCAGCAGCCAAGCTAGCGGGAGGGCCCAGACCCAGTACTTC. Protein: CASSQASGRAQTQYF.

The V gene is TRBV19, the J gene TRBJ1-2, with D possibly being TRBD1 (6 bases). This CDR3 has 14 amino acids. Trimming removed 5 bases at V and 4 bases at J, with 14 bases between. Germline CDR1 is LNHDA and CDR2 is SQIVND (reference sequence). The CDR3 region is CASSDRGAPYGYTF. The DNA of the CDR3 is TGTGCCAGTAGTGATCGGGGGGCCCCCTATGGCTACACCTTC.

The V and J genes are TRBV5-1 and TRBJ2-2, with D possibly TRBD1 on 5 matching bases. Germline V CDR1 and CDR2: SGHRS, YFSETQ. The CDR3 length is 13 residues. V lost 4 bases and J lost 1, with 5 bases in between. The CDR3 protein is CASSTGNTGELFF. As DNA, the CDR3 is TGCGCCAGCAGCACAGGGAACACCGGGGAGCTGTTTTTT.

This chain links TRBV5-6 with TRBJ2-2; D not certain. V shed 0 bases and J shed 6 bases, with 3 bases lying between them. Germline V gene lookup returns CDR1 SGHDT and CDR2 YYEEEE. The CDR3 extends over 12 amino acids. The CDR3 sequence: CASSLAAGELFF. DNA of the CDR3: TGTGCCAGCAGCTTGGCCGCCGGGGAGCTGTTTTTT.